A selection of T cell receptor beta chains follows, all from one sample in a study of blood T cells in healthy people across ages. MiXCR, applied by TCRdb to the 5' RACE reads, yields one record per CDR3 protein. The sample consists of some 1,800,000 distinct CDR3 sequences, about two fifths of them appearing once. The sequenced material came from blood. Receptors were obtained from a human donor in good health. Both conserved end residues are part of each CDR3. D genes are given only for firm matches. Rows may omit the clone size; those that give it use once, few, many or a size class.

clone_size d_call j_call v_call cdr3_nt cdr3_aa
. . TRBJ2-3 TRBV7-2 TGTGCCACCAGATTGGGACCCGACTTTGTAGATACGCAGTATTTT CATRLGPDFVDTQYF
. TRBD1 TRBJ2-3 TRBV20-1 TGCAGTGTCCCGGACAGGATTCGAGATACGCAGTATTTT CSVPDRIRDTQYF
once . TRBJ2-5 TRBV4-2 TGTGCCAGCAGCCGCGGTGACCTAGGTCCGGGGACCCAGTACTTC CASSRGDLGPGTQYF
. . TRBJ2-3 TRBV13 TGTGCCAGCAGCTTAGGCCCGCGAGCCGAAGATACGCAGTATTTT CASSLGPRAEDTQYF
many . TRBJ2-7 TRBV29-1 TGCAGCGTTGAGATTGATCACGAGCAGTACTTC CSVEIDHEQYF
. TRBD2 TRBJ2-1 TRBV20-1 TGCAGTGTACTACTATCGGGGGGGAATGAGCAGTTCTTC CSVLLSGGNEQFF
. . TRBJ1-1 TRBV12-3/TRBV12-4 TGTGCCAGCAGTCCAGACGACCCAGGCGCTGAAGCTTTCTTT CASSPDDPGAEAFF
once . TRBJ2-3 TRBV3-1 TGTGCCAGCTCACCAGCTAGCGACACAGATACGCAGTATTTT CASSPASDTDTQYF
. . TRBJ1-2 TRBV4-3 TGCGCCAGCAGCCAAGAAAGGGCGCGCGACTATGGCTACACCTTC CASSQERARDYGYTF
few . TRBJ2-1 TRBV20-1 TGCAGTGCTAGGGCCCCACGGCTCGAGGAGCAGTTCTTC CSARAPRLEEQFF
few . TRBJ2-5 TRBV28 TGTGCCAGCAGTCCGACGGCGTACCAAGAGACCCAGTACTTC CASSPTAYQETQYF
. TRBD1 TRBJ2-5 TRBV24-1 TGTGCCACCAGTGATTTTTTAGGACAGGGACCTCAAGAGACCCAGTACTTC CATSDFLGQGPQETQYF
. . TRBJ2-3 TRBV18 TGTGCCAGCGCCAGCCGACAGATTAGCACAGATACGCAGTATTTT CASASRQISTDTQYF
. TRBD2 TRBJ2-3 TRBV6-5 TGTGCCAGCAGTTACTCGACCAGCGGGGGGTCAGATCCGCAGTATTTT CASSYSTSGGSDPQYF
few TRBD1 TRBJ2-5 TRBV2 TGTGCCAGCGAAGTACAGGGGTTTCAAGAGACCCAGTACTTC CASEVQGFQETQYF
once . TRBJ2-7 TRBV5-5 TGTGCCAGCAGCTCCCCACTACAGGGAAAGGTAACCTACGAGCAGTACTTC CASSSPLQGKVTYEQYF
. . TRBJ2-5 TRBV7-9 TGTGCCAGCAGTCAAAGATCCCAAGAGACCCAGTACTTC CASSQRSQETQYF
few TRBD2 TRBJ2-4 TRBV11-3 TGTGCCAGCAGCCCCCAGCGGGGGGCGGGAAACATTCAGTACTTC CASSPQRGAGNIQYF
. . TRBJ2-7 TRBV10-3 TGTGCCATCAGTGTTACAGAGAGCTCCTACGAGCAGTACTTC CAISVTESSYEQYF